This entry concerns a single TCR beta chain. Its cognate antigen is unknown. Reverse transcription used roughly 0.45 to 1 ug RNA and random hexamers. By means of immunoSEQ multiplex PCR, TCR beta CDR3 spanning 54 Vbeta and 13 Jbeta underwent amplification. TCRdb re-called the immunoSEQ multiplex PCR reads with MiXCR, one entry per CDR3 protein. The repertoire holds under 300,000 distinct CDR3 sequences, with 90% to 96% as singletons. These data belong to a study of CD8 T cells in Susac syndrome. Study as a whole: Fewer than 10 of the sequenced Susac syndrome patients were in remission, and more than 5 had active disease. When blood was drawn, patients with Susac syndrome were on intravenous immunoglobulin alone, on corticosteroids, or therapy-naive. General observations from the study: Clonal expansion was not observed in the Susac syndrome CD4+ T cell repertoires.

The CDR3 runs to 13 residues. The V end lost 4 bases, the J end lost 0 bases, and 10 bases lay between the germline ends. Germline values: CDR1 SQVTM, CDR2 ANQGSEA. The chain couples TRBV29-1 to TRBJ2-7; no definite D call. The source is a human donor with Susac syndrome. Sequencing used CD4+ T cells from PBMCs. The CDR3 loop is CSVGDGTSYEQYF. The CDR3 DNA is TGCAGCGTTGGAGACGGAACCTCCTACGAGCAGTACTTC.